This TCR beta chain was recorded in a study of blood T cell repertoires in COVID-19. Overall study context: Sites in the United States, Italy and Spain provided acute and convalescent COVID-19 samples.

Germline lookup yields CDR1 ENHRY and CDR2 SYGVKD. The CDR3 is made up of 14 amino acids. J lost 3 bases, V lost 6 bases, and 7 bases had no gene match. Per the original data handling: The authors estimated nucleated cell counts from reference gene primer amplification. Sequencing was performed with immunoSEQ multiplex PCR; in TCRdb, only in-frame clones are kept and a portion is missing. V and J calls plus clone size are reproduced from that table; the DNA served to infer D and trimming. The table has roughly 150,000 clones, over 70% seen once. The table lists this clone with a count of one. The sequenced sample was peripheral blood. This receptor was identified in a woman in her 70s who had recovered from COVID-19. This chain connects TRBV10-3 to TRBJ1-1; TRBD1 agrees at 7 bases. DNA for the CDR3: TGTGCCATCAGGTCGACAGGGTTGGACACTGAAGCTTTCTTT. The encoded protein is CAIRSTGLDTEAFF.